The 3 T cell receptor beta chains in this list originate from one sample, sequenced in a study of blood T cell repertoires in COVID-19. Measured with immunoSEQ multiplex PCR; TCRdb has only the in-frame clones, and not every one. The table records about 83,000 clones, 65% to 80% of them present only once. The material sequenced was peripheral blood. The receptors derive from a woman older than 75 with active or convalescent COVID-19.

This chain links TRBV6-5 with TRBJ2-3, with TRBD1 identical over 11 bases. CDR1 MNHEY and CDR2 SVGAGI come from the germline V gene. There are 13 residues in the CDR3. Losses at the gene ends were 10 bases for V and 6 bases for J; bases not matched to a gene: 6. CDR3 nucleotide sequence: TGTGCCACCACCGGGACAGGGGGGGATACGCAGTATTTT. Translation: CATTGTGGDTQYF.

This clone has only one observation. The chain employs TRBV7-9 and TRBJ2-5, with TRBD2 as a possible D gene (5 bases). The germline CDR1 and CDR2 sequences are SEHNR and FQNEAQ (reference sequence). Trimming stripped 3 bases from V and 0 bases from J, with 14 bases between. This CDR3 has 16 amino acids. CDR3 sequence: CASSFGVWEYQETQYF. The CDR3 nucleotides are TGTGCCAGCAGCTTTGGGGTTTGGGAGTACCAAGAGACCCAGTACTTC.

The chain joins TRBV19 to TRBJ2-7; D not certain. Trimming shortened V by 3 bases and J by 1 base, and 13 bases separated the two germline ends. The CDR3 is 15 amino acids. Germline V gene lookup returns CDR1 LNHDA and CDR2 SQIVND (reference sequence). CDR3 coding DNA: TGTGCCAGTAGTATTTTTGCAGGTGCATCCTACGAGCAGTACTTC. The encoded protein is CASSIFAGASYEQYF. Filled out from reference TRBV19 and TRBJ2-7, the complete variable domain reads DGGITQSPKYLFRKEGQNVTLSCEQNLNHDAMYWYRQDPGQGLRLIYYSQIVNDFQKGDIAEGYSVSREKKESFPLTVTSAQKNPTAFYLCASSIFAGASYEQYFGPGTRLTVT.